The 26 T cell receptor beta chains below were found in one sample sequenced in a study of blood T cell repertoires in COVID-19. The method was immunoSEQ multiplex PCR; TCRdb's version includes in-frame clones alone and lacks a portion of them. Of about 85,000 clones listed, approximately 90% are singletons. Sequenced: peripheral blood. The source of these receptors is a human donor with active COVID-19. The donor label of this sample is uncertain.

The chain uses TRBV7-3 and TRBJ1-3; TRBD1 aligns across 7 bases. This CDR3 is 15 amino acids long. V lost 6 bases, J lost 0 bases, and 5 bases stayed unmatched. The germline CDR1 and CDR2 sequences are SGHTA and FQGTGA. The CDR3 is CASRSGDSSGNTIYF. CDR3 nucleotide sequence: TGTGCCAGCAGAAGTGGGGACAGCTCTGGAAACACCATATATTTT.

The rearrangement links TRBV7-2 to TRBJ1-2; TRBD1 matches 7 bases. This CDR3 region has 14 residues. Germline trimming cut 2 bases from V and 4 bases from J; bases unmatched to any gene: 4. Germline V gene sequence: CDR1 SGHTA, CDR2 FQGNSA. In DNA form, the CDR3 reads TGTGCCAGCAGCTTAAGAGGACAGGTCTATGGCTACACCTTC. It specifies CASSLRGQVYGYTF.

V and J are TRBV6-5 and TRBJ2-1, with 7 nucleotides matching TRBD1. V shed 4 bases and J 0 bases; nucleotides not matched to a gene: 3. The CDR3 has 15 amino acids. CDR1 MNHEY and CDR2 SVGAGI come from the germline V gene. The CDR3: CASSLQGSSYNEQFF. The CDR3 coding sequence is TGTGCCAGCAGTTTACAGGGGAGCTCCTACAATGAGCAGTTCTTC.

This chain links TRBV29-1 with TRBJ1-2; 7 bases align to TRBD1. The CDR3 is made up of 14 amino acids. Germline V gene data show CDR1 as SQVTM and CDR2 as ANQGSEA. The J segment lost 0 bases and the V segment lost 0 bases, leaving 1 base of the junction unmatched. CDR3 in amino acids: CSVEEGQANYGYTF. The DNA of the CDR3 is TGCAGCGTTGAAGAAGGACAGGCTAACTATGGCTACACCTTC. Drawing the rest from reference TRBV29-1 and TRBJ1-2, the complete variable domain is SAVISQKPSRDICQRGTSLTIQCQVDSQVTMMFWYRQQPGQSLTLIATANQGSEATYESGFVIDKFPISRPNLTFSTLTVSNMSPEDSSIYLCSVEEGQANYGYTFGSGTRLTVV.

This chain uses TRBV7-2 with TRBJ2-2; 12 positions match TRBD2. The germline V gene encodes CDR1 SGHTA and CDR2 FQGNSA. There are 16 residues in the CDR3. V gave up 3 bases and J gave up 6 bases; unmatched junction bases: 5. CDR3 nucleotide sequence: TGTGCCAGCAGCTTTCAACTAGCGGGGGGCGCCGGGGAGCTGTTTTTT. This translates into CASSFQLAGGAGELFF.

This chain links TRBV28 with TRBJ2-5; perhaps TRBD1 as D (6 bases). Deletions cut 5 bases from V and 4 bases from J, with 17 bases between. Germline CDR1 is MDHEN and CDR2 is SYDVKM. CDR3 length equals 15 residues. CDR3 residues: CASSSHKGVGETQYF. CDR3 nucleotides: TGTGCCAGCAGTAGCCATAAGGGGGTCGGAGAGACCCAGTACTTC.

The CDR3 sequence is CATSRVPRAYTQYF. CDR3 nucleotides: TGTGCCACCAGCAGAGTCCCGAGGGCTTATACGCAGTATTTT. The chain recombines TRBV15 with TRBJ2-3, with a weak D call TRBD2 (5 bases). V was pared by 1 base and J by 7 bases, with 12 bases between. Germline loops: CDR1 LNHNV, CDR2 YYDKDF (reference sequence). CDR3 length: 14 residues.

The rearrangement joins TRBV28 to TRBJ1-3; 8 positions match TRBD1. Unmatched junction bases numbered 4, after V lost 5 bases and J lost 4 bases. CDR1 is MDHEN and CDR2 is SYDVKM in the germline V gene. This CDR3 has 14 amino acids. CDR3 bases: TGTGCCAGCAGTCGTGGGACAGGAGGAAACACCATATATTTT. It specifies CASSRGTGGNTIYF. The whole variable domain, remainder taken from reference TRBV28 and TRBJ1-3, is DVKVTQSSRYLVKRTGEKVFLECVQDMDHENMFWYRQDPGLGLRLIYFSYDVKMKEKGDIPEGYSVSREKKERFSLILESASTNQTSMYLCASSRGTGGNTIYFGEGSWLTVV.

In this sample, this clone turned up once. This chain connects TRBV4-3 to TRBJ2-1, with D perhaps TRBD1 (7 bases). V shed 1 base and J shed 9 bases, with 16 bases lying between them. This CDR3 spans 15 amino acids. CDR1 LGHNA and CDR2 YSLEER come from the germline V gene. The CDR3 DNA reads as TGCGCCAGCAGCCAAGTCAACCAGGGGGGAGGTGAGCAGTTCTTC. Translated, it gives CASSQVNQGGGEQFF.

This chain links TRBV6-5 with TRBJ2-2, with D possibly being TRBD2 (6 bases). CDR3 length: 16 amino acids. V lost 3 bases, J lost 5 bases, and 16 bases lay in between. Per the germline V gene, CDR1 is MNHEY and CDR2 is SVGAGI. CDR3 sequence: CASSYFAEGFTGELFF. Written as DNA, the CDR3 is TGTGCCAGCAGTTATTTTGCGGAGGGGTTTACCGGGGAGCTGTTTTTT.

This rearrangement joins TRBV9 to TRBJ2-3; D unclear. V lost 3 bases and J 1 base, leaving 15 bases between the germline ends. Germline V gene data show CDR1 as SGDLS and CDR2 as YYNGEE. The CDR3 totals 16 residues. This CDR3 reads CASSALPPGGTDTQYF. The CDR3 region has the DNA TGTGCCAGCAGCGCACTGCCGCCTGGAGGCACAGATACGCAGTATTTT.

V gene TRBV9 combines with J gene TRBJ2-5, with TRBD2 identical over 8 bases. V gave up 1 base and J gave up 2 bases; unmatched junction bases: 10. CDR3 length equals 17 residues. Germline values: CDR1 SGDLS, CDR2 YYNGEE. CDR3 protein: CASSVIGIAGLQETQYF. CDR3 sequence (DNA): TGTGCCAGCAGCGTAATTGGAATAGCGGGACTTCAAGAGACCCAGTACTTC.

V is TRBV6-1 and J is TRBJ2-4, with TRBD1 identical over 9 bases. The CDR3 is 16 amino acids. After removal of 3 bases from V and 2 bases from J, the junction contained 5 bases not matched to a gene. Germline CDR1 MNHNS, CDR2 SASEGT. The CDR3 loop reads CASSDRTGVTKNIQYF. The CDR3 nucleotides read TGTGCCAGCAGTGATAGGACAGGGGTGACCAAAAACATTCAGTACTTC.

The DNA of the CDR3 is TGTGCCAGCAGCCAAGAAGAAGGAAGACAGGGGGCTGCTGGAAACACCATATATTTT. Translating gives CASSQEEGRQGAAGNTIYF. This sequence joins TRBV4-2 and TRBJ1-3, with 10 bases that match TRBD1. The CDR3 has 19 amino acids. In germline, CDR1 is LGHNA, CDR2 YNFKEQ. Trimming removed 0 bases from V and 2 bases from J; junction bases left unmatched: 10.

The genes are TRBV3-1 (or the pseudogene TRBV3-2) and TRBJ1-2; D remains unclear. The V gene's germline CDR1 is LGHDT and CDR2 YNNKEL (reference sequence). The CDR3 spans 14 residues. V was pared by 0 bases and J by 5 bases, with 10 bases between. DNA for the CDR3: TGTGCCAGCAGCCAAGATCTAAGTTTTTATGGCTACACCTTC. It translates to CASSQDLSFYGYTF.

The chain has TRBV7-8 and TRBJ1-3; 8 bases match TRBD1. The V gene end was trimmed by 2 bases and the J gene end by 3 bases; junction bases not matched to a gene: 6. The germline gives CDR1 SGHVS, CDR2 FQNEAQ. The CDR3 is made up of 16 amino acids. The chain's CDR3 is CASSLQGAGNGNTIYF. CDR3 DNA: TGTGCCAGCAGCTTACAGGGGGCGGGAAATGGAAACACCATATATTTT.

This clone was seen just once. This sequence joins TRBV5-1 and TRBJ2-3; TRBD1 is a possible D gene (5 bases). The CDR3 has 17 residues. Germline V gene lookup returns CDR1 SGHRS and CDR2 YFSETQ. V lost 4 bases to trimming and J lost 0 bases, with 18 bases between them. CDR3 bases: TGCGCCAGCAGCGCGCCCAGGGTCGGATCTAGCACAGATACGCAGTATTTT. Amino acids: CASSAPRVGSSTDTQYF.

This chain joins TRBV11-3 and TRBJ1-1, with D hard to call. The V gene lost 0 bases and the J gene lost 7 bases, with 12 bases spanning the gap. Per germline, CDR1 SGHNT and CDR2 YENEEA. The CDR3 is 14 residues long. The DNA for the CDR3 is TGTGCCAGCAGCTTAGATGGCGGCTCGGGTGAAGCTTTCTTT. Its protein is CASSLDGGSGEAFF.

This chain connects TRBV9 to TRBJ2-5; unclear D gene. V was pared by 0 bases and J by 3 bases, with 9 bases between. Germline-derived CDR1 and CDR2 are SGDLS and YYNGEE. The CDR3 spans 14 residues. This chain's CDR3 is CASSVAFGEETQYF. The CDR3 DNA sequence: TGTGCCAGCAGCGTAGCGTTCGGTGAAGAGACCCAGTACTTC.

Written as DNA, the CDR3 is TGCGCCAGCAGTGAGTCCCCTTCGGGGAGCACTGAAGCTTTCTTT. The encoded protein is CASSESPSGSTEAFF. The chain couples TRBV10-1 to TRBJ1-1; no reliable D call. The CDR3 runs to 15 residues. The ends were cut back, 0 bases at V and 4 bases at J, with 12 bases in the middle. Germline assignment: CDR1 WNHNN and CDR2 SYGVQD (reference sequence).

The chain carries TRBV2 and TRBJ2-5, with a possible D match to TRBD2 (6 bases). V dropped 7 bases and J dropped 1 base, with 16 bases sitting between them. CDR1 and CDR2 from the germline V gene are SNHLY and FYNNEI. This CDR3 region has 15 residues. The CDR3 DNA sequence: TGTGCCAGCACCCCCTTGGGGGGAATCCAAGAGACCCAGTACTTC. As protein: CASTPLGGIQETQYF.

The chain combines TRBV5-5 with TRBJ2-1; D is unclear. The CDR3 runs 16 residues. Germline values: CDR1 SGHKS, CDR2 YYEKEE (reference sequence). Trimming took off 0 bases at V and 0 bases at J, with 10 bases between the two ends. The CDR3 region has the DNA TGTGCCAGCAGCTTGGGTCAGACAATCTCCTACAATGAGCAGTTCTTC. Its translation is CASSLGQTISYNEQFF.

V gene TRBV19 combines with J gene TRBJ1-3; D uncertain. CDR3 length: 14 amino acids. Trimming took 5 bases from V and 4 from J, leaving 12 bases between them. From germline, CDR1 is LNHDA and CDR2 SQIVND (reference sequence). The CDR3: CASSVDSPGNTIYF. The CDR3 nucleotides read TGTGCCAGTAGTGTGGACTCCCCAGGAAACACCATATATTTT.

Regarding this clone: In the same sample, other DNA sequences code for this CDR3. The chain uses TRBV9 and TRBJ1-1, with 7 bases fitting TRBD1. Unmatched junction bases numbered 6, after V lost 4 bases and J lost 0 bases. The CDR3 is 15 amino acids. CDR1 and CDR2 (germline): SGDLS, YYNGEE. The CDR3 region has the DNA TGTGCCAGCAGCCCTCGGACAGGACTGAACACTGAAGCTTTCTTT. Its protein is CASSPRTGLNTEAFF. Complete variable domain (other parts from reference TRBV9 and TRBJ1-1): DSGVTQTPKHLITATGQRVTLRCSPRSGDLSVYWYQQSLDQGLQFLIQYYNGEERAKGNILERFSAQQFPDLHSELNLSSLELGDSALYFCASSPRTGLNTEAFFGQGTRLTVV.

V and J are TRBV5-4 and TRBJ2-7; 9 nucleotides align to TRBD1. Germline V gene lookup returns CDR1 SGHNT and CDR2 YYREEE (reference sequence). This CDR3 is built from 15 residues. The ends lost 0 bases at V and 1 base at J; junction bases unmatched: 2. The CDR3 sequence: CASSLAGTGSYEQYF. The DNA for the CDR3 is TGTGCCAGCAGCTTGGCGGGGACAGGGTCCTACGAGCAGTACTTC.

The chain has TRBV6-5 and TRBJ2-5; 12 bases are shared with TRBD2. With 6 bases clipped from V and 2 bases from J, the junction kept 1 base outside the gene matches. CDR1 MNHEY and CDR2 SVGAGI come from the germline V gene. This CDR3 region has 14 residues. This CDR3 is CASRLAGGQETQYF. For the CDR3, the DNA is TGTGCCAGCAGACTAGCGGGGGGTCAAGAGACCCAGTACTTC.